A single sample is the source of the 12 T cell receptor beta chains below, sequenced in a study of OX40 agonist ivuxolimab in advanced cancers. Only in-frame clones appear in the TCRdb table, and some are missing; sequencing was by immunoSEQ multiplex PCR. This sample yields tens of thousands of clones, of which 80% to 90% are seen a single time; just under 2% belongs to the top ten. The specimen was CD4+ or CD8+ T cells sorted from blood, collected in a trial of the OX40 agonist ivuxolimab. The receptors were sampled from an adult with an advanced solid tumor such as melanoma, head and neck, liver or kidney cancer.

CDR3 sequence: CASRLTSGGVNEQFF. The CDR3 bases are TGTGCCAGCAGATTGACTAGCGGGGGGGTCAATGAGCAGTTCTTC. The chain uses TRBV5-4 and TRBJ2-1; 14 bases line up with TRBD2. Germline values: CDR1 SGHNT, CDR2 YYREEE (reference sequence). CDR3 length equals 15 residues. Trimming took 5 bases from V and 6 from J; bases not matched to a gene: 4.

V is TRBV2 and J is TRBJ2-3; 7 bases agree with TRBD2. Losses at the gene ends were 6 bases for V and 2 bases for J; bases not matched to a gene: 8. This CDR3 is built from 15 residues. Germline V lookup: CDR1 SNHLY, CDR2 FYNNEI. CDR3 protein: CASRGLAAYTDTQYF. As DNA, the CDR3 is TGTGCCAGCAGGGGGCTAGCGGCTTACACAGATACGCAGTATTTT.

The gene calls are TRBV27 and TRBJ2-2; tentative D call: TRBD1 (6 bases). V lost 6 bases, J lost 6 bases, and 11 bases lay in between. Germline V CDR1 and CDR2: MNHEY, SMNVEV (reference sequence). CDR3 length: 13 amino acids. The CDR3 reads CASRIHRAGELFF. CDR3 DNA: TGTGCCAGCAGGATTCACAGGGCCGGGGAGCTGTTTTTT.

The chain uses TRBV5-1 and TRBJ2-3; weak D call: TRBD1 (5 bases). V shed 3 bases and J shed 3 bases, with 14 bases lying between them. The CDR3 extends over 15 amino acids. Germline CDR1 reads SGHRS; CDR2 reads YFSETQ. CDR3 amino acids: CASSYPSTETDTQYF. In DNA form, the CDR3 reads TGCGCCAGCAGCTATCCATCGACAGAAACAGATACGCAGTATTTT.

The V call is TRBV6-5, the J call TRBJ2-1; 8 bases align to TRBD1. The germline V gene encodes CDR1 MNHEY and CDR2 SVGAGI. The CDR3 contains 16 residues. Trimming removed 0 bases from V and 4 bases from J; junction bases left unmatched: 5. The CDR3 DNA reads as TGTGCCAGCAGTTACTCGGGCAGGGGGCTGTACAATGAGCAGTTCTTC. It specifies CASSYSGRGLYNEQFF.

The J gene is TRBJ2-5, the V gene TRBV10-3; the match to TRBD1 covers 9 bases. CDR1 ENHRY and CDR2 SYGVKD come from the germline V gene. The V and J ends lost 6 bases and 3 bases, in that order; junction bases with no gene match: 17. This CDR3 region has 18 residues. The CDR3 protein is CAISPRSGTGYFEETQYF. The CDR3 DNA sequence: TGTGCCATCAGCCCCAGGTCCGGGACAGGGTACTTCGAAGAGACCCAGTACTTC.

The chain is built from TRBV9 and TRBJ2-5, with D hard to call. This CDR3 has 14 amino acids. From germline, CDR1 is SGDLS and CDR2 YYNGEE. The germline V and J ends were trimmed by 0 bases and 5 bases, with 11 bases remaining between them. Here the CDR3 reads CASSVAGQSETQYF. The CDR3 coding sequence is TGTGCCAGCAGCGTAGCCGGGCAATCGGAGACCCAGTACTTC.

The table lists this clone with a few counts. This chain connects TRBV7-3 to TRBJ2-7; no reliable D call. This CDR3 contains 18 residues. CDR1 and CDR2 from the germline V gene are SGHTA and FQGTGA. Trimming removed 3 bases from V and 4 bases from J, with 25 bases in between. The CDR3: CASSLTIVDRARVYEQYF. CDR3 sequence (DNA): TGTGCCAGCAGCTTGACAATCGTAGATCGGGCCCGAGTGTACGAGCAGTACTTC.

The CDR3 region has the DNA TGTGCCAGCAGCCATACCGGACTAGGGCACGAGCAGTACTTC. Translated, it gives CASSHTGLGHEQYF. V is TRBV14 and J is TRBJ2-7; 7 positions match TRBD2. There are 14 residues in the CDR3. CDR1 and CDR2 from the germline V gene are SGHDN and FVKESK. The ends lost 3 bases at V and 5 bases at J; junction bases unmatched: 7.

This clone was recorded only once. The chain has TRBV29-1 and TRBJ1-5; D ambiguous. Germline V gives CDR1 SQVTM, CDR2 ANQGSEA. The CDR3 covers 13 residues. With 4 bases removed from V and 0 bases from J, the gap between germline ends came to 7 bases. The DNA of the CDR3 is TGCAGCGTTGCCGGAGATAGCAATCAGCCCCAGCATTTT. Translated, it gives CSVAGDSNQPQHF.

V is TRBV11-2 and J is TRBJ2-7; 7 nucleotides match TRBD1. Germline V gives CDR1 SGHAT, CDR2 FQNNGV. J was trimmed by 4 bases and V by 3 bases; bases with no gene match: 9. The CDR3 length is 15 residues. The CDR3 coding sequence is TGTGCCAGCAGCTTGAGCCGGGACAGTCTGTACGAGCAGTACTTC. Encoded protein: CASSLSRDSLYEQYF.

The gene calls are TRBV9 and TRBJ2-3; no clear D gene. V was pared by 1 base and J by 0 bases, with 12 bases between. This CDR3 is 16 amino acids long. CDR1 and CDR2 (germline): SGDLS, YYNGEE. The CDR3 sequence: CASSVKPDPSTDTQYF. In DNA form, the CDR3 reads TGTGCCAGCAGCGTAAAACCAGATCCGAGCACAGATACGCAGTATTTT.